Listed below are T cell receptor beta chains from one sample, sequenced in a study of cytomegalovirus exposure and HLA in healthy donors. TCRdb's copy holds only in-frame clones and misses some; the assay was immunoSEQ multiplex PCR. This sample has about 140,000 clones; 76% occur once, and the top ten carry approximately 3%. Source material: PBMCs. These receptors all stem from a male donor in good health and CMV-seronegative. The CDR3 runs from the conserved cysteine through the conserved F or W. The D gene is left open where the match is weak. Size values are once, few and many counts, or a class for expanded clones, and some rows have none.

CDR3nt: TGCGCCAGCAGCCAAGAAATGTCGGGGGTTGAAGCTTTCTTT
CDR3aa: CASSQEMSGVEAFF
abundance: NA
d_gene: NA
len: 14
j_gene: TRBJ1-1
v_gene: TRBV4-3

CDR3nt: TGTGCCAGCAGCAAGACAGTTCAAGAGACCCAGTACTTC
CDR3aa: CASSKTVQETQYF
abundance: NA
d_gene: NA
len: 13
j_gene: TRBJ2-5
v_gene: TRBV6-5

CDR3nt: TGTGCCAGCAGCTTAGCGGTTGGGGGCGGGGGTGAGCAGTTCTTC
CDR3aa: CASSLAVGGGGEQFF
abundance: few
d_gene: NA
len: 15
j_gene: TRBJ2-1
v_gene: TRBV7-6

CDR3nt: TGTGCCAGCAGCAGCCGCAGGGGCCTGTCGACTGGCTACACCTTC
CDR3aa: CASSSRRGLSTGYTF
abundance: NA
d_gene: NA
len: 15
j_gene: TRBJ1-2
v_gene: TRBV27

CDR3nt: TGTGCCAGCAGTCGCTCCTACGAGCAGTACTTC
CDR3aa: CASSRSYEQYF
abundance: NA
d_gene: NA
len: 11
j_gene: TRBJ2-7
v_gene: TRBV28

CDR3nt: TGTGCCAGCACCGGGACTAGCGGGCTCAACGAGCAGTACTTC
CDR3aa: CASTGTSGLNEQYF
abundance: NA
d_gene: TRBD2
len: 14
j_gene: TRBJ2-7
v_gene: TRBV7-2

CDR3nt: TGCGCCAGCAGCCTGGACAGGTCCTACGAGCAGTACTTC
CDR3aa: CASSLDRSYEQYF
abundance: once
d_gene: TRBD1
len: 13
j_gene: TRBJ2-7
v_gene: TRBV5-1

CDR3nt: TGCGCCAGCAGCCAAGATGGGGCAGGACGGGAGACCCAGTACTTC
CDR3aa: CASSQDGAGRETQYF
abundance: NA
d_gene: NA
len: 15
j_gene: TRBJ2-5
v_gene: TRBV4-1

CDR3nt: TGTGCCAGCAGCGTAGGTCTTCGAGCGGGGGGGGACGAGCAGTACTTC
CDR3aa: CASSVGLRAGGDEQYF
abundance: NA
d_gene: TRBD2
len: 16
j_gene: TRBJ2-7
v_gene: TRBV9

CDR3nt: TGTGCCTGGAGTGTACCAGGGAATTCACCCCTCCACTTT
CDR3aa: CAWSVPGNSPLHF
abundance: NA
d_gene: NA
len: 13
j_gene: TRBJ1-6
v_gene: TRBV30

CDR3nt: TGTGCCAGCAGCTTGATTGCCTCGGGGGTGAATGGCTACACCTTC
CDR3aa: CASSLIASGVNGYTF
abundance: NA
d_gene: NA
len: 15
j_gene: TRBJ1-2
v_gene: TRBV7-2

CDR3nt: TGTGCCAGCAGCTTCGAGCGGGTCGGCTCCTACAATGAGCAGTTCTTC
CDR3aa: CASSFERVGSYNEQFF
abundance: NA
d_gene: NA
len: 16
j_gene: TRBJ2-1
v_gene: TRBV5-6

CDR3nt: TGTGCCAGTGCGCAGGTGCTAGCGGGTTCGGGCGAGCAGTACTTC
CDR3aa: CASAQVLAGSGEQYF
abundance: NA
d_gene: TRBD2
len: 15
j_gene: TRBJ2-7
v_gene: TRBV19

CDR3nt: TGCAGCGTTTACAGGGGGGATAATGAGCAGTTCTTC
CDR3aa: CSVYRGDNEQFF
abundance: few
d_gene: TRBD1
len: 12
j_gene: TRBJ2-1
v_gene: TRBV29-1

CDR3nt: TGCGCCAGCAGCAATACAGGGGTTGCTGGAAACACCATATATTTT
CDR3aa: CASSNTGVAGNTIYF
abundance: few
d_gene: TRBD1
len: 15
j_gene: TRBJ1-3
v_gene: TRBV5-1

CDR3nt: TGCGCCAGCAGCTTGTCGATACAGGGGCCTAAGAACACTGAAGCTTTCTTT
CDR3aa: CASSLSIQGPKNTEAFF
abundance: NA
d_gene: TRBD1
len: 17
j_gene: TRBJ1-1
v_gene: TRBV5-1

CDR3nt: TGCGCCAGCAGCCAAGATAGCGGTATCGGGGACAGGCCCAACTATGGCTACACCTTC
CDR3aa: CASSQDSGIGDRPNYGYTF
abundance: few
d_gene: TRBD1
len: 19
j_gene: TRBJ1-2
v_gene: TRBV4-3

CDR3nt: TGTTCCAGCAGCCGTCCCGGGACAGGGACGGGGGGCTACACCTTC
CDR3aa: CSSSRPGTGTGGYTF
abundance: NA
d_gene: TRBD1
len: 15
j_gene: TRBJ1-2
v_gene: TRBV7-9

CDR3nt: TGTGCCAGCAGCCCCCTCGGGTCGGGGGCCAACGTCCTGACTTTC
CDR3aa: CASSPLGSGANVLTF
abundance: NA
d_gene: NA
len: 15
j_gene: TRBJ2-6
v_gene: TRBV9

CDR3nt: TGTGCCAGCAGTTTATCGGGACAGGGGAGCGGCTACACCTTC
CDR3aa: CASSLSGQGSGYTF
abundance: NA
d_gene: TRBD1
len: 14
j_gene: TRBJ1-2
v_gene: TRBV28

CDR3nt: TGTGCCAGCAGCTTAAGGTGGGGGGTATCAGACACTGAAGCTTTCTTT
CDR3aa: CASSLRWGVSDTEAFF
abundance: few
d_gene: NA
len: 16
j_gene: TRBJ1-1
v_gene: TRBV11-2

CDR3nt: TGTGCCAGTAGTACAACTAGCGGAGCATACAATGAGCAGTTCTTC
CDR3aa: CASSTTSGAYNEQFF
abundance: NA
d_gene: TRBD2
len: 15
j_gene: TRBJ2-1
v_gene: TRBV19

CDR3nt: TGTGCCAGCTCACCTTTCAGCGGGAGTAGGTCGGAGACCCAGTACTTC
CDR3aa: CASSPFSGSRSETQYF
abundance: NA
d_gene: TRBD2
len: 16
j_gene: TRBJ2-5
v_gene: TRBV18

CDR3nt: TGTGCCAGCACCGCCGGGACAGGGAACACCGGGGAGCTGTTTTTT
CDR3aa: CASTAGTGNTGELFF
abundance: NA
d_gene: TRBD1
len: 15
j_gene: TRBJ2-2
v_gene: TRBV2

CDR3nt: TGCGCCAGCAGCCAGGGTTTCAGGGAAAACACTGAAGCTTTCTTT
CDR3aa: CASSQGFRENTEAFF
abundance: NA
d_gene: NA
len: 15
j_gene: TRBJ1-1
v_gene: TRBV4-1

CDR3nt: TGTGCCAGCAGTGAATTTTTGGGACAGGGTGCCTACGAGCAGTACTTC
CDR3aa: CASSEFLGQGAYEQYF
abundance: NA
d_gene: TRBD1
len: 16
j_gene: TRBJ2-7
v_gene: TRBV6-1

CDR3nt: TGCGCCAGCAGCGGAGGGACGGGTGGCTCCTACGAGCAGTACTTC
CDR3aa: CASSGGTGGSYEQYF
abundance: NA
d_gene: NA
len: 15
j_gene: TRBJ2-7
v_gene: TRBV5-1

CDR3nt: TGTGCCAGCAGTTTATCGCTAGCGGGAGATTACGAGCAGTACTTC
CDR3aa: CASSLSLAGDYEQYF
abundance: NA
d_gene: TRBD2
len: 15
j_gene: TRBJ2-7
v_gene: TRBV28

CDR3nt: TGCGCCAGCAGCCCGGGAGGGGGACAGGGCTACACCTTC
CDR3aa: CASSPGGGQGYTF
abundance: NA
d_gene: TRBD1
len: 13
j_gene: TRBJ1-2
v_gene: TRBV5-1

CDR3nt: TGTGCCAGCAGCCAAGATCCCAATGTGGGGAGCTCCTACGAGCAGTACTTC
CDR3aa: CASSQDPNVGSSYEQYF
abundance: NA
d_gene: NA
len: 17
j_gene: TRBJ2-7
v_gene: TRBV4-2

CDR3nt: TGTGCCAGCAGTGACCAGGGCGGGGGGACAGATACGCAGTATTTT
CDR3aa: CASSDQGGGTDTQYF
abundance: once
d_gene: TRBD2
len: 15
j_gene: TRBJ2-3
v_gene: TRBV2

CDR3nt: TGTGCCAGCAGTGACGGGACAGACACCGGGGAGCTGTTTTTT
CDR3aa: CASSDGTDTGELFF
abundance: many
d_gene: TRBD1
len: 14
j_gene: TRBJ2-2
v_gene: TRBV6-4

CDR3nt: TGTGCCTGGAGCCCGGAGCTCTATGGCTACACCTTC
CDR3aa: CAWSPELYGYTF
abundance: NA
d_gene: NA
len: 12
j_gene: TRBJ1-2
v_gene: TRBV30

CDR3nt: TGTGCCAGCAGTCGAACGCGGTCTAGCGACGAGGTCGATGAGCAGTTCTTC
CDR3aa: CASSRTRSSDEVDEQFF
abundance: NA
d_gene: NA
len: 17
j_gene: TRBJ2-1
v_gene: TRBV5-4

CDR3nt: TGTGCCAGCAGCCAAGGCGGCAGCTCCCCCTGGAATTCACCCCTCCACTTT
CDR3aa: CASSQGGSSPWNSPLHF
abundance: NA
d_gene: NA
len: 17
j_gene: TRBJ1-6
v_gene: TRBV14

CDR3nt: TGTGCCTGGAGTAGACAAGGGGGGGGATCCTACGAGCAGTACTTC
CDR3aa: CAWSRQGGGSYEQYF
abundance: NA
d_gene: NA
len: 15
j_gene: TRBJ2-7
v_gene: TRBV30

CDR3nt: TGTGCCAGCAGCTTACAGGAGAACACTGAAGCTTTCTTT
CDR3aa: CASSLQENTEAFF
abundance: NA
d_gene: NA
len: 13
j_gene: TRBJ1-1
v_gene: TRBV7-3

CDR3nt: TGTGCCAGCAGCCCAAAGACAGGGTCCGGGGAGCTGTTTTTT
CDR3aa: CASSPKTGSGELFF
abundance: NA
d_gene: TRBD1
len: 14
j_gene: TRBJ2-2
v_gene: TRBV9

CDR3nt: TGTGCCAGCTCACCTGGGACTAGCGGGAGGGTAAGGTCCTACGAGCAGTACTTC
CDR3aa: CASSPGTSGRVRSYEQYF
abundance: NA
d_gene: TRBD2
len: 18
j_gene: TRBJ2-7
v_gene: TRBV18

CDR3nt: TGTGCCAGCCCTAGCGGGAGGGCCTGGGACGAGCAGTACTTC
CDR3aa: CASPSGRAWDEQYF
abundance: NA
d_gene: TRBD2
len: 14
j_gene: TRBJ2-7
v_gene: TRBV6-6

CDR3nt: TGTGCCAGCAGCTTAGGCGAGGCGTACTATGGCTACACCTTC
CDR3aa: CASSLGEAYYGYTF
abundance: NA
d_gene: NA
len: 14
j_gene: TRBJ1-2
v_gene: TRBV13

CDR3nt: TGTGCCAGCAGGAGGGGACATCCTAGCTCCTACAATGAGCAGTTCTTC
CDR3aa: CASRRGHPSSYNEQFF
abundance: NA
d_gene: NA
len: 16
j_gene: TRBJ2-1
v_gene: TRBV27

CDR3nt: TGTGCCAGCAGCTCGCAACAGGGAGTACTCCACTTT
CDR3aa: CASSSQQGVLHF
abundance: NA
d_gene: NA
len: 12
j_gene: TRBJ1-6
v_gene: TRBV7-9

CDR3nt: TGTGCCAGCAGCGTGACAGGGGTAGGGGAGACCCAGTACTTC
CDR3aa: CASSVTGVGETQYF
abundance: NA
d_gene: TRBD1
len: 14
j_gene: TRBJ2-5
v_gene: TRBV9

CDR3nt: TGCAGCGGGGGTCGGGGAGCGGGAGGGCGAGAGACCCAGTACTTC
CDR3aa: CSGGRGAGGRETQYF
abundance: NA
d_gene: TRBD2
len: 15
j_gene: TRBJ2-5
v_gene: TRBV29-1

CDR3nt: TGTGCCAGCAGTCCCCTGATTTCGGGGGGAACGAACACCGGGGAGCTGTTTTTT
CDR3aa: CASSPLISGGTNTGELFF
abundance: NA
d_gene: TRBD2
len: 18
j_gene: TRBJ2-2
v_gene: TRBV28

CDR3nt: TGTGCCAGCAGCCCCGCACAGGGGGGCCACGAGCAGTACTTC
CDR3aa: CASSPAQGGHEQYF
abundance: NA
d_gene: TRBD1
len: 14
j_gene: TRBJ2-7
v_gene: TRBV2

CDR3nt: TGTGCCAGCAGCGATCTAGGACAAGAGACCCAGTACTTC
CDR3aa: CASSDLGQETQYF
abundance: NA
d_gene: NA
len: 13
j_gene: TRBJ2-5
v_gene: TRBV9

CDR3nt: TGTGCCAGCAGGACTGCCACAGATACGCAGTATTTT
CDR3aa: CASRTATDTQYF
abundance: NA
d_gene: NA
len: 12
j_gene: TRBJ2-3
v_gene: TRBV27

CDR3nt: TGTGCCAGCAGTCAAGACACAGCCTACGAGCAGTACTTC
CDR3aa: CASSQDTAYEQYF
abundance: NA
d_gene: NA
len: 13
j_gene: TRBJ2-7
v_gene: TRBV7-6

CDR3nt: TGTGCCAGCAAGAATTCCGGGACAGGGGCGACCTATGGCTACACCTTC
CDR3aa: CASKNSGTGATYGYTF
abundance: few
d_gene: TRBD1
len: 16
j_gene: TRBJ1-2
v_gene: TRBV28

CDR3nt: TGTCGTGCAGGGGGACCCTACGAGCAGTACTTC
CDR3aa: CRAGGPYEQYF
abundance: NA
d_gene: TRBD1
len: 11
j_gene: TRBJ2-7
v_gene: TRBV28

CDR3nt: TGTGCCAGCAGGCCACGTGGTGGGAGGGGAGATACGCAGTATTTT
CDR3aa: CASRPRGGRGDTQYF
abundance: NA
d_gene: TRBD2
len: 15
j_gene: TRBJ2-3
v_gene: TRBV7-9

CDR3nt: TGTGCCAGCAGTGAGGGGCTGTATAGCAATCAGCCCCAGCATTTT
CDR3aa: CASSEGLYSNQPQHF
abundance: NA
d_gene: NA
len: 15
j_gene: TRBJ1-5
v_gene: TRBV2

CDR3nt: TGTGCCAGCAGTTACTCAACAGGAGTGGACACCGGGGAGCTGTTTTTT
CDR3aa: CASSYSTGVDTGELFF
abundance: NA
d_gene: NA
len: 16
j_gene: TRBJ2-2
v_gene: TRBV6-5

CDR3nt: TGTGCCAGCAGACTTAGACAGGGTAGGCCCTACGAGCAGTACTTC
CDR3aa: CASRLRQGRPYEQYF
abundance: NA
d_gene: TRBD1
len: 15
j_gene: TRBJ2-7
v_gene: TRBV5-6

CDR3nt: TGTGCCAGCAGCCCCTCCTCGGGACTAGTTGCCTTC
CDR3aa: CASSPSSGLVAF
abundance: NA
d_gene: TRBD2
len: 12
j_gene: TRBJ2-7
v_gene: TRBV7-2

CDR3nt: TGTGCCAGCAGTGACCAGGGCAGGTATGGCTACACCTTC
CDR3aa: CASSDQGRYGYTF
abundance: NA
d_gene: NA
len: 13
j_gene: TRBJ1-2
v_gene: TRBV25-1

CDR3nt: TGTGCCAGCAGCTCGATCCGACAGGATGAGTTCTTC
CDR3aa: CASSSIRQDEFF
abundance: NA
d_gene: NA
len: 12
j_gene: TRBJ2-1
v_gene: TRBV7-9